This TCR beta chain was recorded in a study of blood T cell repertoires in COVID-19. The count of this clone is one. As handled by the study authors: Scientists estimated how many nucleated cells there were by amplifying reference gene primers. The method was immunoSEQ multiplex PCR; TCRdb's version includes in-frame clones alone and lacks a portion of them. V, J and clone size reflect that table, while D and trimming were determined from the DNA. The profile covers under 300,000 clones, with 91% appearing a single time and 0.95% to 1.5% taken by the ten largest. Participants were aged roughly 18 to 90 years, lived in around 25 US areas, and enrolled virtually. Specimen: PBMCs or T cells enriched from blood (not recorded which). The TCR originated in a human donor in a cohort exposed to, infected with or recovered from COVID-19 (not recorded which). The donor label of this sample is uncertain.

In nucleotides, the CDR3 is TGTGCCAGCAGCTTAGCTGGTGGGCAGCCAAACACTGAAGCTTTCTTT. Protein: CASSLAGGQPNTEAFF. The chain employs TRBV11-2 and TRBJ1-1, with D uncertain. The V end lost 1 base, the J end lost 2 bases, and 14 bases lay between the germline ends. Germline V gene data show CDR1 as SGHAT and CDR2 as FQNNGV. The CDR3 runs 16 residues.